This TCR beta chain derives from a study of tumor and adjacent non-tumor tissue in lung cancer. Study at large: Histology: 12 adenocarcinoma, a couple of squamous cell carcinoma, 1 small cell lung cancer. The patients, around 10 men and a handful of women, were about 31 to 80 with stage I to III disease. Samples averaged roughly 4.2 million productive TCRbeta reads each. Study-level findings and limits: Normal lung showed higher cumulative top 100 clone frequency than tumor.

Three rounds of nested PCR, following a modified ARM-PCR protocol, produced the TCRbeta library. TCRdb ran MiXCR on the multiplex PCR reads and lists one entry per CDR3 protein. Here the sample spans tens of thousands of distinct CDR3 sequences, around 80% being singletons. This clonotype came up a few times. Its antigen remains unknown. The CDR3 extends over 15 amino acids. Per the germline V gene, CDR1 is SGHAT and CDR2 is FQNNGV. The V gene lost 5 bases and the J gene lost 5 bases, with 15 bases spanning the gap. RNA was extracted from bulk tissue without any cell sorting. Distant lung tissue was collected more than 3 cm away from the tumor edge.

This receptor was taken from a man between 65 and 85 years old with non-small cell lung cancer. V and J are TRBV11-2 and TRBJ2-2, with unresolved D. Sequencing was performed on distant non-tumor lung tissue. CDR3 nucleotide sequence: TGTGCCAGCAGCCTAGGCATACTTGCTACCGGGGAGCTGTTTTTT. This gives the protein CASSLGILATGELFF.